This is a list of T cell receptor beta chains from one sample in a study of lymphopenia after photon versus proton radiotherapy. Repertoires were generated with immunoSEQ multiplex PCR, while TCRdb's copy carries only in-frame clones and drops some. The table lists around 35,000 clones, more than 75% of them singletons. The starting material was peripheral blood, obtained from a patient treated with photon-based radiotherapy. The receptors here all came from a man aged 50 to 59 with gastric cancer. The CDR3 runs from the conserved cysteine through the conserved F or W. Fields, in order: clone size, V gene, CDR3 protein. For some rows the clone size is stated as once, few or many, or as a class when expanded; others skip it.

.	TRBV29-1	CSVGQGSNINTGELFF
few	TRBV19	CASSPEDRQIQYF
.	TRBV27	CASSPTTSPSYEQYF
.	TRBV7-9	CASSSSGGFLTDTQYF
.	TRBV12-5	CASGFAVEQFF
.	TRBV7-2	CASSLEIQETQYF
.	TRBV7-2	CATLGEGTYNEQFF
.	TRBV18	CASSSQGAGQPQHF
.	TRBV5-4	CASSLTDTPGNTQYF
.	TRBV19	CASSISRTPYEQYF
.	TRBV10-3	CAISDVQGANIQYF
.	TRBV19	CASSLTGGDGELFF
.	TRBV5-8	CATSTGTPTNEKLFF
.	TRBV29-1	CSVGWTGGNTEAFF
once	TRBV5-4	CASSSGEGSYNEQFF
.	TRBV6-1	CASRDTPRVNTEAFF
.	TRBV28	CASSPLAGGQGYLRETQYF